This T cell receptor beta chain appears in the sequencing data of a study of blood T cell repertoires in COVID-19. Deletions cut 0 bases from V and 8 bases from J, with 11 bases between. This CDR3 is 15 amino acids long. The V gene's germline CDR1 is SGHNT and CDR2 YENEEA. This table comes from immunoSEQ multiplex PCR, and its TCRdb copy is limited to in-frame clones, with some not included. This table has almost 500,000 clones, approximately 86% appearing once. Two consecutive negative NP/OP PCR tests, clearance, or resolved symptoms defined Cohort 3 recovery. The rearrangement links TRBV11-3 to TRBJ1-6; D uncertain. Material for sequencing was PBMCs or T cells enriched from blood (not recorded which). The sequence was collected from a woman aged 60-75 years who had recovered from COVID-19. The CDR3, as DNA: TGTGCCAGCAGCTTAGATCTCGGGCGGGATTCACCCCTCCACTTT. This codes for CASSLDLGRDSPLHF.